This entry concerns a single T cell receptor beta chain. TCRdb's copy holds only in-frame clones and misses some; the assay was immunoSEQ multiplex PCR. The table records some 61,000 clones, approximately 90% of them present only once. With autoimmune disease history or systemic immunosuppression, patients were excluded. This specimen comes from a study of OX40 agonist ivuxolimab in advanced cancers. Study background: Patients receiving dose escalation had hepatocellular carcinoma, melanoma, renal cell or head and neck cancer. Past anti-PD-1, anti-PD-L1 or anti-CTLA-4 therapy was accepted, and 40% had received some. Partial responses were seen in three patients, one with hepatocellular carcinoma and two with cutaneous melanoma.

This clonotype was obtained from an adult with an advanced solid tumor such as melanoma, head and neck, liver or kidney cancer. Sequences were derived from CD4+ or CD8+ T cells sorted from blood, sampled in a trial of the OX40 agonist ivuxolimab.

The CDR3 DNA sequence: TGTGCCAGCAGTTTACACAAGGGGAAATTCAATCAGCCCCAGCATTTT. Residues: CASSLHKGKFNQPQHF. The genes are TRBV28 and TRBJ1-5, with D perhaps matching TRBD1 (5 bases). Per germline, CDR1 MDHEN and CDR2 SYDVKM. Trimming removed 2 bases at V and 3 bases at J, with 14 bases between. The CDR3 length is 16 residues.